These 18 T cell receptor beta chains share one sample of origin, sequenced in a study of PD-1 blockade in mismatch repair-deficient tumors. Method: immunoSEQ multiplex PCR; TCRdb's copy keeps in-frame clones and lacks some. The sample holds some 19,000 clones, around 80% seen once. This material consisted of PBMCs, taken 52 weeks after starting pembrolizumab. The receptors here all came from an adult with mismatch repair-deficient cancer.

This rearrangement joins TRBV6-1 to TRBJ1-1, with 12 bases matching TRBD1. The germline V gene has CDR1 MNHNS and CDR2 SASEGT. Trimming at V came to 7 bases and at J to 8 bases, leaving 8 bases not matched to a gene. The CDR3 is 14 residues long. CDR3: CASISTGTGGEAFF. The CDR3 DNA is TGTGCCAGCATTTCCACCGGGACAGGGGGCGAAGCTTTCTTT.

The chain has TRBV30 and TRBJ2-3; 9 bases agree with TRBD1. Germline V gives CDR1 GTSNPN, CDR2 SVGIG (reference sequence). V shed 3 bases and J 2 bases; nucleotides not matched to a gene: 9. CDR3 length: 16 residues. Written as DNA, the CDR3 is TGTGCCTGGAGGCCGGACAGGGGCATCATCACAGATACGCAGTATTTT. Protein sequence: CAWRPDRGIITDTQYF.

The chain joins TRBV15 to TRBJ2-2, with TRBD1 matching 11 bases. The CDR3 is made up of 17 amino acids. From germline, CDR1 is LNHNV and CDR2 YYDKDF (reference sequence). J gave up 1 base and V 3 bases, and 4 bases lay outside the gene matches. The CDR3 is CATSRDRGRGNTGELFF. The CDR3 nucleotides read TGTGCCACCAGCAGGGACAGGGGGCGAGGGAACACCGGGGAGCTGTTTTTT.

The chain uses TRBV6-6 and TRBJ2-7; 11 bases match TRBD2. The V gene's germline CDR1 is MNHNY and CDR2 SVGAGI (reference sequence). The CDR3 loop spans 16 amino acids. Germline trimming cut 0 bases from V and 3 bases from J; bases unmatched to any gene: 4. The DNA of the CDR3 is TGTGCCAGCAGTTACTCGACTACTAGCGGGAGCTACGAGCAGTACTTC. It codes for CASSYSTTSGSYEQYF.

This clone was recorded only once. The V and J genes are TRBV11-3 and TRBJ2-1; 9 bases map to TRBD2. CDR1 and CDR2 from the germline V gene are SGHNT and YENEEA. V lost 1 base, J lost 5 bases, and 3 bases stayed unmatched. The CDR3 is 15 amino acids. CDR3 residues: CASSLGGRAHNEQFF. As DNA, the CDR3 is TGTGCCAGCAGCTTAGGCGGGAGGGCCCACAATGAGCAGTTCTTC. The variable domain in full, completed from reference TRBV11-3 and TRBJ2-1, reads EAGVVQSPRYKIIEKKQPVAFWCNPISGHNTLYWYLQNLGQGPELLIRYENEEAVDDSQLPKDRFSAERLKGVDSTLKIQPAELGDSAVYLCASSLGGRAHNEQFFGPGTRLTVL.

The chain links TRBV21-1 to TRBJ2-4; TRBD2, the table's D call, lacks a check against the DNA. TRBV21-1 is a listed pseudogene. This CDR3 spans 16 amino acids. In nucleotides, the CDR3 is TGTGCCAGCAGCAAACCCTTCTCGCGGGCCAAAAACATTCAGTACTTC. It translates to CASSKPFSRAKNIQYF.

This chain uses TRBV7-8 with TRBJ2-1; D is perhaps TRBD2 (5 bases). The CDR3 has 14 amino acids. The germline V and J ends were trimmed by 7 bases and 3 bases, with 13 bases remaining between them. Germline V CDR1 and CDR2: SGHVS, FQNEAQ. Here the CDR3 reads CASISGVYYNEQFF. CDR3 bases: TGTGCCAGCATTTCCGGGGTCTACTACAATGAGCAGTTCTTC.

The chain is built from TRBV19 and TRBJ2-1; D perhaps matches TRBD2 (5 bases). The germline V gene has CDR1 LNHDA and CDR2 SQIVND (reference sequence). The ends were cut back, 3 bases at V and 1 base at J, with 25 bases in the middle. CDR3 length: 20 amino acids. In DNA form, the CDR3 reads TGTGCCAGTAGTATCCAGGTAGCGCCCCTGACCACCTCATCCTACAATGAGCAGTTCTTC. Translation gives CASSIQVAPLTTSSYNEQFF.

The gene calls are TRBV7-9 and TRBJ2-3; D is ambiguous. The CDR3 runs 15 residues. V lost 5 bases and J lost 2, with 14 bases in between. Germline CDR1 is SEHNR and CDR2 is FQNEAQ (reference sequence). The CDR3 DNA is TGTGCCAGCAGCCCGCCCATGGGCTCCACAGATACGCAGTATTTT. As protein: CASSPPMGSTDTQYF.

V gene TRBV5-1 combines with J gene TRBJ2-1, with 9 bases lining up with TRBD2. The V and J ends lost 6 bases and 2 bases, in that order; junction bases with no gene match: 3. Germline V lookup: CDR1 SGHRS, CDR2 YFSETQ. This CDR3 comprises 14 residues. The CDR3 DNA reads TGCGCCAGCAAGACTAGCGGAACCTACAATGAGCAGTTCTTC. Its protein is CASKTSGTYNEQFF.

The CDR3 sequence: CASSQGGRGDENEQFF. CDR3 bases: TGTGCCAGCAGCCAGGGCGGGAGGGGGGATGAGAATGAGCAGTTCTTC. The gene calls are TRBV5-4 and TRBJ2-1; TRBD2 aligns across 9 bases. Trimming at V came to 4 bases and at J to 7 bases, leaving 12 bases not matched to a gene. The germline V gene encodes CDR1 SGHNT and CDR2 YYREEE (reference sequence). There are 16 residues in the CDR3.

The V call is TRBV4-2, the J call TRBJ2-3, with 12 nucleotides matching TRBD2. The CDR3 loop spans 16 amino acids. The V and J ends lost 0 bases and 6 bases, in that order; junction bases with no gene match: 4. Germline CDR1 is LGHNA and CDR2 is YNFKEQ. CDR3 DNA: TGTGCCAGCAGCCAAGATAGGACTAGCGGGACTGATACGCAGTATTTT. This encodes CASSQDRTSGTDTQYF.

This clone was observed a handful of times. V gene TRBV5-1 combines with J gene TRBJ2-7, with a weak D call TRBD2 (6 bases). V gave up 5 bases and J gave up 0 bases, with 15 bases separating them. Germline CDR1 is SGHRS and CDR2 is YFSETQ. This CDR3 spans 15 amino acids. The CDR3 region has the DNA TGCGCCAGCAGTCAGTCTAGCGTGAGCTCCTACGAGCAGTACTTC. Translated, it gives CASSQSSVSSYEQYF.

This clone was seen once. The CDR3 loop is CASSSRDRENNEQFF. The CDR3 coding sequence is TGTGCCAGCAGCTCCCGGGACAGGGAAAACAATGAGCAGTTCTTC. The J gene is TRBJ2-1, the V gene TRBV7-2; 9 bases are shared with TRBD1. The CDR3 consists of 15 residues. Germline V gene lookup returns CDR1 SGHTA and CDR2 FQGNSA. V lost 4 bases, J lost 5 bases, and 6 bases stayed unmatched. Looking up the rest from reference TRBV7-2 and TRBJ2-1 gives the full variable domain: GAGVSQSPSNKVTEKGKDVELRCDPISGHTALYWYRQSLGQGLEFLIYFQGNSAPDKSGLPSDRFSAERTGGSVSTLTIQRTQQEDSAVYLCASSSRDRENNEQFFGPGTRLTVL.

The CDR3 sequence is CASSPVPGGAYEQYF. The CDR3 nucleotides are TGTGCCAGCAGTCCGGTCCCAGGAGGGGCCTACGAGCAGTACTTC. The chain combines TRBV6-5 with TRBJ2-7; a possible D gene is TRBD2 (6 bases). V was clipped by 5 bases and J by 2 bases, with 16 bases between them. The CDR3 totals 15 residues. Germline V lookup: CDR1 MNHEY, CDR2 SVGAGI.

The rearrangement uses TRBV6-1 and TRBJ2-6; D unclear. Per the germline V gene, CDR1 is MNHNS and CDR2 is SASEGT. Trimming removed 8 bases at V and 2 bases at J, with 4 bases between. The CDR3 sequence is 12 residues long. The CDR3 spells CASLPGANVLTF. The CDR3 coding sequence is TGTGCCAGCCTCCCTGGGGCCAACGTCCTGACTTTC.

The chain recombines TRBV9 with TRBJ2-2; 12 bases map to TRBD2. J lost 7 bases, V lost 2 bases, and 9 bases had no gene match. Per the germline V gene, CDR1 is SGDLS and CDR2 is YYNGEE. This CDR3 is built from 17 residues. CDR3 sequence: CASSVSASGRAVGELFF. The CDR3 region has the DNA TGTGCCAGCAGCGTTTCCGCTAGCGGGAGGGCTGTCGGGGAGCTGTTTTTT.

The CDR3 spells CASSPIPVTSGRWSGETQYF. The CDR3 DNA reads TGTGCCAGCAGCCCGATCCCTGTTACTAGCGGGAGATGGTCGGGGGAGACCCAGTACTTC. This sequence joins TRBV9 and TRBJ2-5; 11 bases are a match to TRBD2. The CDR3 contains 20 residues. From germline, CDR1 is SGDLS and CDR2 YYNGEE. The V segment lost 4 bases and the J segment 5 bases; nucleotides outside the gene matches: 22.